The clone carrying this T cell receptor (beta chain) showed up many times. The source of the sample is a study of T-cell reconstitution after alpha-beta-depleted transplantation in children. During its preparation, the TCRbeta library received unique molecular identifiers. TCRdb re-derived calls from the PCR reads in MiXCR, one entry per CDR3 protein. This table holds over 100,000 distinct CDR3 sequences, under 13% found once. The material was PBMCs, obtained before TCRalphabeta/CD19-depleted stem cell transplant. This clonotype was sampled from a boy aged 2-9 years with acute lymphoblastic leukemia, due to receive a stem cell transplant.

The CDR3, as DNA: TGCGCCAGCAGCCCCTGGGACAGGGATTACAATGAGCAGTTCTTC. The encoded protein is CASSPWDRDYNEQFF. J is TRBJ2-1 and V is TRBV5-1, with 9 nucleotides matching TRBD1. The ends lost 4 bases at V and 4 bases at J; junction bases unmatched: 6. CDR1 is SGHRS, CDR2 YFSETQ, per germline. The CDR3 has 15 residues.